The 2 T cell receptor beta chains below come from one sample, sequenced in a study of T cell changes during pregnancy in multiple sclerosis. TCRdb keeps only in-frame clones here, not all; method: immunoSEQ multiplex PCR. The table records about 120,000 clones, 90% to 95% of them present only once. Specimen: peripheral blood, collected before pregnancy. The receptor source for this set is a female donor with multiple sclerosis, enrolled in a pregnancy study.

CDR3: CASSIITGLGYTF. The CDR3 DNA reads TGTGCCAGTAGTATTATAACAGGCCTTGGCTACACCTTC. The chain carries TRBV19 and TRBJ1-2; TRBD1 might be the D (5 bases). The V gene lost 3 bases and the J gene lost 7 bases, with 12 bases spanning the gap. Germline CDR1 reads LNHDA; CDR2 reads SQIVND (reference sequence). This CDR3 spans 13 amino acids.

The chain employs TRBV19 and TRBJ1-5, with D possibly TRBD1 on 5 matching bases. The CDR3 runs to 14 residues. Germline CDR1 reads LNHDA; CDR2 reads SQIVND (reference sequence). V lost 4 bases to trimming and J lost 0 bases, with 7 bases between them. CDR3 sequence reads: CASSRGGSNQPQHF. Written as DNA, the CDR3 is TGTGCCAGTAGTAGGGGGGGTAGCAATCAGCCCCAGCATTTT.